The text below deals with one T cell receptor beta chain. Its antigen remains unidentified. Only in-frame clones appear in the TCRdb table, and some are missing; sequencing was by immunoSEQ multiplex PCR. Of about 17,000 clones in the sample, roughly four fifths were seen once. V lost 1 base and J 4 bases, leaving 14 bases between the germline ends. This CDR3 contains 15 residues. Looked up from germline, CDR1 is SGHTS and CDR2 is YDEGEE. These data are taken from a study of somatic mutations in cytotoxic T cells in rheumatoid arthritis. Study results and caveats: Reported slight underrepresentation of TRBV07 in rheumatoid arthritis patients was not subjected to multiple-comparison adjustment. Each of about an eighth of the roughly 60 patients had a largest CD8+ clone that made up more than 20% of CD8+ cells.

The sequence was collected from an adult with rheumatoid arthritis. V gene TRBV5-8 combines with J gene TRBJ1-2; a possible D gene is TRBD1 (5 bases). Sequencing was carried out using CD8+ T cells sorted from blood. The CDR3 spells CASSLQGEGPYGYTF. The DNA for the CDR3 is TGTGCCAGCAGCTTGCAGGGTGAGGGACCCTATGGCTACACCTTC.